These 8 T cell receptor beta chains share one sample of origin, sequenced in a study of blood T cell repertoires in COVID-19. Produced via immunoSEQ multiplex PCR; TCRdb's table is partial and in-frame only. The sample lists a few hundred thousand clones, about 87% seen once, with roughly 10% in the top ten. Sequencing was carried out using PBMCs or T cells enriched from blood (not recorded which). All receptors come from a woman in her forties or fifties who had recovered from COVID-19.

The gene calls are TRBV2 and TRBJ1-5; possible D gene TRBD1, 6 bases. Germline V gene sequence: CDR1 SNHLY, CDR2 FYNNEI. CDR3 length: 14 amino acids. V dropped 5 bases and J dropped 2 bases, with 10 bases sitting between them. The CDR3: CASSPTGRNQPQHF. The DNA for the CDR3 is TGTGCCAGCAGTCCTACAGGGCGCAATCAGCCCCAGCATTTT.

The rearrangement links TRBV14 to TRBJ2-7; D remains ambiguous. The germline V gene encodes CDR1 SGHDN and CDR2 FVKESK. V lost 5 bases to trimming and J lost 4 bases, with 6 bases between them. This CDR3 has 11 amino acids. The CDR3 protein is CASSDTYEQYF. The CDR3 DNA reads TGTGCCAGCAGCGACACGTACGAGCAGTACTTC.

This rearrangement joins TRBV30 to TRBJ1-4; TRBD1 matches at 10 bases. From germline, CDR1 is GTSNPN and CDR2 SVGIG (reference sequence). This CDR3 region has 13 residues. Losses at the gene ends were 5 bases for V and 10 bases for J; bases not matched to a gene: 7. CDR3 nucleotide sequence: TGTGCCTGGGACGGGACAGGGGTAAGAAAACTGTTTTTT. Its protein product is CAWDGTGVRKLFF.

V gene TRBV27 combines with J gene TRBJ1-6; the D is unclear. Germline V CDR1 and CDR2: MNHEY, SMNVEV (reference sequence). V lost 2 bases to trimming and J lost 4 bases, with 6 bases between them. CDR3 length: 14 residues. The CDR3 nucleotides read TGTGCCAGCAGTTTAGGCGGGTATAATTCACCCCTCCACTTT. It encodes CASSLGGYNSPLHF.

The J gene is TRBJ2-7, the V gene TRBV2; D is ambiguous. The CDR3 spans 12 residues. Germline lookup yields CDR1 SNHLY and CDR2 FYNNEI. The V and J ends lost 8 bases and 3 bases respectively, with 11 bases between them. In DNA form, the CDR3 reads TGTGCCAGCCACGCTAATTTCTACGAGCAGTACTTC. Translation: CASHANFYEQYF.

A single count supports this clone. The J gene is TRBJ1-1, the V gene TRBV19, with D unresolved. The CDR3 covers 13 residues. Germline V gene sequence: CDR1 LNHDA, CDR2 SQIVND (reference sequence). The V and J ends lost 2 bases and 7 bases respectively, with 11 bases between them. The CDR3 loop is CASSIPPRGEAFF. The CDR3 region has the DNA TGTGCCAGTAGTATACCCCCACGGGGTGAAGCTTTCTTT.

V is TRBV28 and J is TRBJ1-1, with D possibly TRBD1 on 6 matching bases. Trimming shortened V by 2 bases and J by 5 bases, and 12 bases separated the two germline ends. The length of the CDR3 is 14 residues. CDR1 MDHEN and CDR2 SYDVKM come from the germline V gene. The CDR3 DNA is TGTGCCAGCAGTTTAGGGGGCAGTAGGACTGAAGCTTTCTTT. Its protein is CASSLGGSRTEAFF.

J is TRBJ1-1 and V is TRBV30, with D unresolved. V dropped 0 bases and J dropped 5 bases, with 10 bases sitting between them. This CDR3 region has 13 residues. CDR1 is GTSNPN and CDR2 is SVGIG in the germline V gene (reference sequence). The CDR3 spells CAWSVFLETEAFF. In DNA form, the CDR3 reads TGTGCCTGGAGTGTATTCCTTGAGACTGAAGCTTTCTTT.